This T cell receptor (beta chain) was sequenced for a study of siplizumab effects on memory and regulatory T cells. General observations from the study: Naive T cells were seen as more diverse than memory cells and as major alloresponse contributors. Alloreactive sequences from unstimulated CD4+ memory cells fell significantly with siplizumab. Proliferating siplizumab-cultured Tregs lacked confirmed suppressive function.

Profiled with immunoSEQ multiplex PCR; TCRdb holds only in-frame clones, not every one. The data show approximately 84,000 clones, with just under 95% seen just once and approximately 17% held by the top ten. About this clone itself: Its antigen is as yet unknown.

The sequencing sample was made of CD8+ T cells sorted from blood. The clonotype was recovered from a human donor in good health.

The CDR3 coding sequence is TGCGCCAGCAGCCACCCCCAGGCTGACCGCTACCTCAATGAGCAGTTCTTC. It codes for CASSHPQADRYLNEQFF. V and J are TRBV4-1 and TRBJ2-1, with no clear D. CDR3 length: 17 residues. Germline V gene data show CDR1 as MGHRA and CDR2 as YSYEKL. The V and J ends lost 3 bases and 6 bases respectively, with 21 bases between them.